The next 9 T cell receptor beta chains were all read from a single sample in a study of blood T cell repertoires in COVID-19. Here immunoSEQ multiplex PCR was the method, and the copy in TCRdb shows in-frame clones only, minus some. Of some 240,000 clones listed, 87% were seen once; the top ten hold around 7.2%. Sequencing was done on a sample of peripheral blood. These receptors originate from a man between 60 and 75 years old who had recovered from COVID-19.

The chain links TRBV7-2 to TRBJ1-4, with D unresolved. From germline, CDR1 is SGHTA and CDR2 FQGNSA. CDR3 size: 12 residues. Deletions cut 2 bases from V and 7 bases from J, with 5 bases between. CDR3 in amino acids: CASSLLGEKLFF. The CDR3, as DNA: TGTGCCAGCAGCTTACTCGGTGAAAAACTGTTTTTT.

This chain links TRBV29-1 with TRBJ1-1; D is unclear. CDR3 length: 13 residues. Germline values: CDR1 SQVTM, CDR2 ANQGSEA. Trimming cost V 6 bases and J 0 bases, with 11 bases left between them. CDR3 sequence: CSVEAPVNTEAFF. The CDR3 DNA is TGCAGCGTAGAGGCCCCGGTGAACACTGAAGCTTTCTTT.

The CDR3 DNA reads as TGTGCCACCAGTGACCCCTCCAGGGGCACCGGGGAGCTGTTTTTT. Its protein is CATSDPSRGTGELFF. The rearrangement uses TRBV24-1 and TRBJ2-2; D perhaps matches TRBD1 (6 bases). Germline assignment: CDR1 KGHDR and CDR2 SFDVKD. CDR3 length: 15 amino acids. The ends were cut back, 4 bases at V and 4 bases at J, with 12 bases in the middle.

This clone has a single count. The DNA for the CDR3 is TGCGCCAGCAGCCCACAGGGCGCGTATGGAGAGACCCAGTACTTC. As protein: CASSPQGAYGETQYF. The chain is built from TRBV5-1 and TRBJ2-5; a weak D match, TRBD1 (6 bases). CDR1 is SGHRS, CDR2 YFSETQ, per germline. V gave up 4 bases and J gave up 4 bases, with 17 bases separating them. The CDR3 spans 15 residues.

This chain joins TRBV19 and TRBJ1-5; the D gene is possibly TRBD1 (5 bases). The CDR3 loop spans 13 amino acids. Trimming stripped 4 bases from V and 4 bases from J, with 8 bases between. Germline CDR1 and CDR2: LNHDA and SQIVND (reference sequence). The CDR3 here is CASSRDRNQPQHF. DNA of the CDR3: TGTGCCAGTAGTAGAGACAGAAATCAGCCCCAGCATTTT.

This chain uses TRBV12-3 or TRBV12-4 with TRBJ1-5; tentatively, D is TRBD1 (6 bases). The CDR3 runs to 13 residues. The V end was cut by 5 bases, the J end by 5 bases, with 10 bases between. The CDR3: CASSHKGDQPQHF. In DNA, the CDR3 is TGTGCCAGCAGTCACAAGGGGGATCAGCCCCAGCATTTT.

This rearrangement joins TRBV18 to TRBJ1-1; maybe TRBD1 (5 bases). Germline V gene lookup returns CDR1 KGHSH and CDR2 LQKENI. The CDR3 length is 12 residues. V was clipped by 8 bases and J by 6 bases, with 13 bases between them. The CDR3 DNA follows: TGTGCCAGCGGCGGGGGAGCGTCTGAAGCTTTCTTT. This gives the protein CASGGGASEAFF.

The gene calls are TRBV6-5 and TRBJ2-7, with a possible D match to TRBD1 (6 bases). Trimming removed 3 bases from V and 6 bases from J, with 21 bases in between. The CDR3 extends over 16 amino acids. The germline gives CDR1 MNHEY, CDR2 SVGAGI. CDR3 bases: TGTGCCAGCAGTTATTCCCGATACCGGGACACCAGCGAGCAGTACGTC. Residues: CASSYSRYRDTSEQYV.

The genes are TRBV6-5 and TRBJ2-4, with D possibly TRBD2 on 5 matching bases. Trimming removed 2 bases from V and 8 bases from J, with 7 bases in between. CDR1 and CDR2 (germline): MNHEY, SVGAGI. The CDR3 consists of 12 residues. The CDR3 DNA is TGTGCCAGCAGTTACAGCGGTGACATTCAGTACTTC. It encodes CASSYSGDIQYF.